This paragraph covers one T cell receptor (beta chain) sequence. This CDR3 has 14 residues. Germline CDR1 and CDR2: SGDLS and YYNGEE. J was trimmed by 1 base and V by 0 bases; bases with no gene match: 1. The data were obtained in a study of blood T cell repertoires in COVID-19. Clones were sequenced by immunoSEQ multiplex PCR, and TCRdb holds only the in-frame ones, with some missing. The sample records 150,000 to 200,000 clones, around 89% being singletons. The sequence came from a man younger than 35 who had recovered from COVID-19. Sequencing was carried out using peripheral blood. V is TRBV9 and J is TRBJ2-7; 7 bases line up with TRBD2. The CDR3 reads CASSVGRESYEQYF. CDR3 in DNA: TGTGCCAGCAGCGTAGGGCGGGAGTCCTACGAGCAGTACTTC.